This TCR beta chain was sequenced for a study of T cell responses to AZD1222 COVID-19 vaccine. Study findings and constraints: At baseline, just six or seven AZD1222 recipients tested seropositive.

Here immunoSEQ multiplex PCR was the method, and the copy in TCRdb shows in-frame clones only, minus some. The sample consists of 95,000 to 100,000 clones, approximately 91% of them appearing once. The V end was cut by 1 base, the J end by 5 bases, with 20 bases between. The CDR3 runs to 18 residues. Germline V gives CDR1 LNHDA, CDR2 SQIVND (reference sequence). Worth noting for this clone: Its specificity is not known.

The receptor's source is an adult who received the AZD1222 COVID-19 vaccine. The sample consisted of peripheral blood, taken 28 days after the second AZD1222 dose. V is TRBV19 and J is TRBJ1-4; TRBD1 is a possible D gene (5 bases). For the CDR3, the DNA is TGTGCCAGTAGTATAGTCAGGGTTGGGGGACGTCGGAATGAAAAACTGTTTTTT. It specifies CASSIVRVGGRRNEKLFF.